These 12 T cell receptor beta chains were all obtained from the same sample, sequenced in a study of Graves' ophthalmopathy and Graves' hyperthyroidism. Scientists amplified the TCR beta CDR3 regions from RNA transcripts. An initial RT-PCR round employing HTBI primers preceded a second-round multiplex PCR. TCRdb passed the multiplex PCR reads through MiXCR, listing each CDR3 protein once. Of hundreds of thousands of distinct CDR3 sequences in the sample, roughly 21% were seen once. The sequencing sample was made of peripheral blood. Every receptor here comes from a young woman with stable Graves' hyperthyroidism.

This clonotype was seen ten or more times. V and J are TRBV6-2 or TRBV6-3 and TRBJ2-1; the D gene is possibly TRBD2 (8 bases). Germline CDR1 and CDR2: MNHEY and SVGEGT. The ends were cut back, 4 bases at V and 5 bases at J, with 15 bases in the middle. The CDR3 length is 15 residues. As DNA, the CDR3 is TGTGCCAGCAGTTTAGCGGGACAGACAAACAATGAGCAGTTCTTC. Translating it yields CASSLAGQTNNEQFF.

This clonotype was seen repeatedly, ten times or more. The gene calls are TRBV6-2 or TRBV6-3 and TRBJ2-2; D gene unclear. Germline V CDR1 and CDR2: MNHEY, SVGEGT. V dropped 4 bases and J dropped 3 bases, with 6 bases sitting between them. The CDR3 covers 13 residues. CDR3: CASSWTDTGELFF. The CDR3 DNA is TGTGCCAGCAGTTGGACGGACACCGGGGAGCTGTTTTTT.

This rearrangement joins TRBV12-3 or TRBV12-4 to TRBJ2-5, with TRBD2 identical over 7 bases. The V and J ends lost 2 bases and 2 bases, in that order; junction bases with no gene match: 2. The CDR3 length is 14 residues. The CDR3 nucleotides are TGTGCCAGCAGTTTAATGGGACTACAAGAGACCCAGTACTTC. Its protein is CASSLMGLQETQYF.

With respect to this clonotype: A much larger clone lies a single base off, so this may be a read error. The V call is TRBV6-1, the J call TRBJ2-7; D ambiguous. The CDR3 has 11 amino acids. V lost 7 bases to trimming and J lost 6 bases, with 10 bases between them. Per the germline V gene, CDR1 is MNHNS and CDR2 is SASEGT. Here the CDR3 reads CASTSAIEQYF. In DNA, the CDR3 is TGTGCCAGCACAAGCGCAATCGAGCAGTACTTC.

The J gene is TRBJ1-2, the V gene TRBV28; D might be TRBD1 (5 bases). Germline V lookup: CDR1 MDHEN, CDR2 SYDVKM. Trimming removed 3 bases at V and 4 bases at J, with 15 bases between. The CDR3 sequence is 15 residues long. CDR3 DNA: TGTGCCAGCAGTTTTTCAGCAGGGCTCACCTATGGCTACACCTTC. It codes for CASSFSAGLTYGYTF.

The chain carries TRBV11-2 and TRBJ2-2; the match to TRBD2 covers 12 bases. In germline, CDR1 is SGHAT, CDR2 FQNNGV. The CDR3 length is 18 residues. Trimming took 3 bases from V and 3 from J; bases not matched to a gene: 8. The CDR3 bases are TGTGCCAGCAGCTTTTCGGCTAGCGGGGGGGCGGACACCGGGGAGCTGTTTTTT. This sequence encodes CASSFSASGGADTGELFF.

This clonotype was seen at least ten times. V gene TRBV6-1 combines with J gene TRBJ2-5; weak D call: TRBD2 (6 bases). Germline lookup yields CDR1 MNHNS and CDR2 SASEGT. The CDR3 length is 13 residues. V gave up 7 bases and J gave up 9 bases, with 18 bases separating them. The CDR3 DNA reads as TGTGCCAGCATCCTCACCCGACTAGGGTCCCAGTACTTC. Translated, it gives CASILTRLGSQYF.

The V call is TRBV12-3 or TRBV12-4, the J call TRBJ1-1; no reliable D call. Trimming removed 5 bases at V and 1 base at J, with 17 bases between. The CDR3 is 16 amino acids. CDR3 amino acids: CASSPFPGRRNTEAFF. The CDR3 region has the DNA TGTGCCAGCAGTCCTTTCCCGGGTCGTAGGAACACTGAAGCTTTCTTT.

In the case of this clonotype: The conserved final phenylalanine or tryptophan is absent from the CDR3, which likely points to a read error. V and J are TRBV30 and TRBJ1-6; D is perhaps TRBD1 (5 bases). The CDR3 is made up of 14 amino acids. CDR1 is GTSNPN and CDR2 is SVGIG in the germline V gene (reference sequence). Trimming took off 3 bases at V and 6 bases at J, with 12 bases between the two ends. CDR3 bases: TGTGCCTGGAGAAGTCAGGGTGGTAATTCACCCCTCCACCTT. Amino acids: CAWRSQGGNSPLHL.

Worth noting for this clonotype: As the CDR3 is not closed by the conserved phenylalanine or tryptophan, this likely results from a read error. CDR3 bases: TGTGCCAGCAGTTTCGGGGGGCGGGCACAGCCCCAGCATTAT. Its protein product is CASSFGGRAQPQHY. This rearrangement joins TRBV12-3 or TRBV12-4 to TRBJ1-5; the D gene is possibly TRBD1 (6 bases). This CDR3 is 14 amino acids long. The germline V and J ends were trimmed by 3 bases and 7 bases, with 13 bases remaining between them.

The V call is TRBV5-1, the J call TRBJ2-5, with 14 bases matching TRBD2. CDR3 length: 18 residues. V dropped 0 bases and J dropped 2; count of bases not matched to a gene: 6. Germline lookup yields CDR1 SGHRS and CDR2 YFSETQ. DNA for the CDR3: TGCGCCAGCAGCTTGGGGACTAGCGGGGGGCCGTATCAAGAGACCCAGTACTTC. Residues: CASSLGTSGGPYQETQYF. Full variable domain (missing parts from reference TRBV5-1 and TRBJ2-5): KAGVTQTPRYLIKTRGQQVTLSCSPISGHRSVSWYQQTPGQGLQFLFEYFSETQRNKGNFPGRFSGRQFSNSRSEMNVSTLELGDSALYLCASSLGTSGGPYQETQYFGPGTRLLVL.

In this sample, this clonotype turned up a few times. The DNA for the CDR3 is TGTGCCAGCAGTGACGGGGAAAAAGATGGCTACACCTTC. Translation gives CASSDGEKDGYTF. This sequence joins TRBV25-1 and TRBJ1-2; D call uncertain. CDR1 and CDR2 from the germline V gene are MGHDK and SYGVNS. There are 13 residues in the CDR3. The germline V and J ends were trimmed by 3 bases and 6 bases, with 11 bases remaining between them.